This TCR beta chain was obtained from a study of regulatory T cells in long-lasting Graves disease. Assembly of TCR beta libraries relied on iRepertoire HTBI primers together with Arm-PCR of CDR3 regions. TCRdb passed the multiplex PCR reads through MiXCR, listing each CDR3 protein once. The data hold some 220,000 distinct CDR3 sequences, with less than 20% observed a single time. Indicated time point: newly diagnosed GD, antithyroid drugs for less than 3 months. After RNA was extracted from PBMCs, the TCR library was made from it. Germline V lookup: CDR1 SGHVS, CDR2 FQNEAQ. CDR3 length: 14 amino acids. V lost 1 base to trimming and J lost 4 bases, with 9 bases between them. This clonotype was found many times. The same data also contributed to another study, on T cells in Graves' hyperthyroidism and ophthalmopathy.

The sequence derives from a woman between 25 and 40 years old with Graves disease. The input for sequencing was peripheral blood mononuclear cells (PBMCs), taken at new diagnosis, from a patient treated with antithyroid drugs. The chain combines TRBV7-8 with TRBJ2-3, with D possibly being TRBD2 (6 bases). CDR3 coding DNA: TGTGCCAGCAGCTTAGAACGGGAGTCAGATACGCAGTATTTT. It yields the protein CASSLERESDTQYF.